The present T cell receptor beta chain was sequenced within a study of blood T cell repertoires in COVID-19. For the study at large: The United States, Italy and Spain provided the acute and convalescent COVID-19 samples. From T cells, B-cell-depleted T cells, or PBMCs came the material, which was cDNA or gDNA.

V shed 5 bases and J shed 6 bases, with 11 bases lying between them. This CDR3 has 12 amino acids. In germline, CDR1 is LNHDA, CDR2 SQIVND (reference sequence). Original handling: Amplifying reference gene primers gave estimates of nucleated cell counts. Some clones are missing from TCRdb's copy, which holds only in-frame ones; the method was immunoSEQ multiplex PCR. That table is the source of V, J and clone size, and D and trimming were worked out from the DNA. In the table there are about 150,000 clones, around 85% of which are singletons. This clone was seen only once. The sample comprised peripheral blood. This chain links TRBV19 with TRBJ2-7; D remains unclear. The source is a woman aged 55-70 years with acute or convalescent COVID-19. CDR3 nucleotide sequence: TGTGCCAGTAGTTCTGAACTTGGCGAGCAGTACTTC. This translates into CASSSELGEQYF.